Shown below are 11 T cell receptor beta chains from a single sample sequenced in a study of blood T cell repertoires in COVID-19 (dated by TCRdb to between 2020 and 2021). Library preparation employed the immunoSEQ multiplex PCR assay. This immuneACCESS table, as held by TCRdb, lists in-frame sequences with V and J called but not all clones. Of the missing ones, under half trace to an unresolved V gene in checked studies; the others have no known cause. The sample has about 58,000 clones on record, about 88% of them singletons. Of the sample, roughly an eighth falls within the top ten clones. Material for sequencing was peripheral blood. Receptors originate from a woman aged 55-69 years with active COVID-19.

The genes are TRBV30 and TRBJ2-3; 7 bases align to TRBD2. In germline, CDR1 is GTSNPN, CDR2 SVGIG (reference sequence). The CDR3 runs to 18 residues. The trim removed 0 bases at V and 0 bases at J, leaving 12 bases unmatched. CDR3 coding DNA: TGTGCCTGGAGTGTACATAGGATGAGGACTAGAAGCACAGATACGCAGTATTTT. It translates to CAWSVHRMRTRSTDTQYF.

The chain links TRBV6-2 or TRBV6-3 to TRBJ2-2, with D unresolved. The CDR3 contains 15 residues. Trimming stripped 0 bases from V and 4 bases from J, with 9 bases between. CDR1 is MNHEY, CDR2 SVGEGT, per germline. Written as DNA, the CDR3 is TGTGCCAGCAGTTACTCGGGCGCGAGCACCGGGGAGCTGTTTTTT. It yields the protein CASSYSGASTGELFF.

The V gene is TRBV19, the J gene TRBJ1-1, with TRBD1 matching over 9 bases. Germline values: CDR1 LNHDA, CDR2 SQIVND (reference sequence). The V and J ends lost 3 bases and 8 bases, in that order; junction bases with no gene match: 7. CDR3 length: 14 amino acids. The DNA for the CDR3 is TGTGCCAGTAGTATTGGAACCGGGACAGGGGAAGCTTTCTTT. It specifies CASSIGTGTGEAFF. Combining the CDR3 with reference TRBV19 and TRBJ1-1 gives the whole variable domain DGGITQSPKYLFRKEGQNVTLSCEQNLNHDAMYWYRQDPGQGLRLIYYSQIVNDFQKGDIAEGYSVSREKKESFPLTVTSAQKNPTAFYLCASSIGTGTGEAFFGQGTRLTVV.

The rearrangement joins TRBV29-1 to TRBJ1-2; 7 nucleotides agree with TRBD1. V was clipped by 5 bases and J by 2 bases; unmatched bases: 2. The CDR3 loop spans 12 amino acids. Germline V lookup: CDR1 SQVTM, CDR2 ANQGSEA. The CDR3 protein is CSVTQGNYGYTF. The DNA of the CDR3 is TGCAGCGTTACACAGGGGAACTATGGCTACACCTTC.

This chain connects TRBV5-1 to TRBJ2-1, with a tentative D call TRBD2 (6 bases). CDR3 length: 13 residues. Trimming shortened V by 0 bases and J by 10 bases, and 11 bases separated the two germline ends. Germline CDR1 and CDR2: SGHRS and YFSETQ. This chain's CDR3 is CASSLERAREQFF. The CDR3 DNA is TGCGCCAGCAGCTTGGAGCGGGCTAGGGAGCAGTTCTTC.

The rearrangement uses TRBV18 and TRBJ1-1; D may be TRBD1 (5 bases). Germline V CDR1 and CDR2: KGHSH, LQKENI. Trimming took off 6 bases at V and 3 bases at J, with 11 bases between the two ends. The CDR3 is 13 amino acids. The CDR3 region has the DNA TGTGCCAGCTCCTTGGGGGGGGACACTGAAGCTTTCTTT. Translating gives CASSLGGDTEAFF.

V gene TRBV6-1 combines with J gene TRBJ1-2; 11 bases are shared with TRBD1. Germline V gene lookup returns CDR1 MNHNS and CDR2 SASEGT. CDR3 size: 15 residues. The V gene end was trimmed by 3 bases and the J gene end by 5 bases; junction bases not matched to a gene: 5. Written as DNA, the CDR3 is TGTGCCAGCAGTGACCCGGGGACAGGGGGGTATGGCTACACCTTC. Translated, it gives CASSDPGTGGYGYTF.

V usage is TRBV10-3 and J usage is TRBJ1-4; D may be TRBD1 (5 bases). V was pared by 2 bases and J by 8 bases, with 15 bases between. CDR3 length: 15 residues. Looked up from germline, CDR1 is ENHRY and CDR2 is SYGVKD. The CDR3 here is CAISEPDRWGEKLFF. CDR3 DNA: TGTGCCATCAGTGAGCCCGACAGATGGGGAGAAAAACTGTTTTTT.

This clone was seen once. V is TRBV3-1 (or the pseudogene TRBV3-2) and J is TRBJ2-7; D may be TRBD2 (5 bases). Germline V gene data show CDR1 as LGHDT and CDR2 as YNNKEL (reference sequence). The CDR3 is 13 amino acids. Deletions cut 5 bases from V and 10 bases from J, with 18 bases between. This CDR3 reads CASSGGLEDLQYF. The CDR3 DNA follows: TGTGCCAGCAGCGGCGGCTTGGAGGACTTACAGTACTTC.

The genes are TRBV23-1 and TRBJ1-3; D may be TRBD1 (6 bases). TRBV23-1 falls under the ORF class, with uncertain function. The V gene lost 0 bases and the J gene lost 4 bases, with 10 bases spanning the gap. This CDR3 has 15 amino acids. The CDR3 nucleotides are TGCGCCAGCAGTCAATCGAGGGGACACGGAAACACCATATATTTT. Translated, it gives CASSQSRGHGNTIYF.

This sequence joins TRBV6-2 or TRBV6-3 and TRBJ1-5; perhaps TRBD1 as D (6 bases). Germline CDR1 and CDR2: MNHEY and SVGEGT. The CDR3 covers 14 residues. V lost 2 bases and J 5 bases, leaving 10 bases between the germline ends. This CDR3 reads CASSYVAGDQPQHF. CDR3 DNA: TGTGCCAGCAGTTACGTGGCAGGGGATCAGCCCCAGCATTTT.